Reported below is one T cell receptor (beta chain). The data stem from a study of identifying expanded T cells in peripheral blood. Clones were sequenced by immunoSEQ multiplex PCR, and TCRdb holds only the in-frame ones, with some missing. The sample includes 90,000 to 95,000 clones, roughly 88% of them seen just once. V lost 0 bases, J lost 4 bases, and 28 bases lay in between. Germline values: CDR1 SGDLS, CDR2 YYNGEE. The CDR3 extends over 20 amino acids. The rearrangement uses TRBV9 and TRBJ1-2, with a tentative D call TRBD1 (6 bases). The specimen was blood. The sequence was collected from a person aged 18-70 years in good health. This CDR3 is CASSVGPRLDPRKDSYGYTF. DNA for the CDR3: TGTGCCAGCAGCGTAGGTCCGCGGCTGGACCCTCGAAAGGACAGCTATGGCTACACCTTC.